Given below is one TCR beta chain in context. Its antigen is unknown. TCRdb redid the calling of the RT-PCR reads with MiXCR, one entry per CDR3 protein. The sample has 500,000 to 600,000 distinct CDR3 sequences; 12% to 15% are singletons. V was pared by 5 bases and J by 1 base, with 8 bases between. The germline V gene encodes CDR1 MDHEN and CDR2 SYDVKM. CDR3 size: 13 residues. These data are taken from a study of response to subunit inactivated influenza vaccine. Study-wide results and limits: The authors proposed limited new T cell recruitment per seasonal influenza vaccination.

The genes are TRBV28 and TRBJ2-5, with D perhaps TRBD1 (5 bases). The sample here was PBMCs from blood, taken 12 days after vaccination. The source of this sequence is a man in his fifties or sixties who received an inactivated influenza vaccine. CDR3 protein: CASSRQIQETQYF. The DNA for the CDR3 is TGTGCCAGCAGTCGACAGATCCAAGAGACCCAGTACTTC.